This TCR beta chain originates from a study of blood T cell repertoires in COVID-19. Sequencing was performed with immunoSEQ multiplex PCR; in TCRdb, only in-frame clones are kept and a portion is missing. The sample lists about 270,000 clones; more than 75% were seen once. The CDR3 is made up of 14 amino acids. Germline V gives CDR1 SGHRS, CDR2 YFSETQ. V gave up 1 base and J gave up 4 bases, with 9 bases separating them. The sample holds many counts of this clone. The sample holds other DNA sequences that translate to the same CDR3. This clonotype was sampled from a woman under 30 who had recovered from COVID-19. Sequencing used PBMCs or T cells enriched from blood (not recorded which). J is TRBJ1-3 and V is TRBV5-1; D gene uncertain. In DNA, the CDR3 is TGCGCCAGCAGCTTGCCGGGGTCCGGAAACACCATATATTTT. Residues: CASSLPGSGNTIYF.